This T cell receptor beta chain was documented in a study of cytomegalovirus exposure and HLA in healthy donors. Findings and limits, study-wide: The classifier was said to identify cytomegalovirus status with high specificity and sensitivity. Some V segments (TRBV6-2 and TRBV6-3 among them) were excluded as indistinguishable. When a later analysis compared HLA-associated TCR beta chains with equally common others, the HLA-associated chains turned out to be more clonally expanded and to have lower generation probabilities.

The CDR3 loop spans 17 amino acids. Trimming removed 8 bases from V and 5 bases from J; junction bases left unmatched: 12. Germline V CDR1 and CDR2: WNHNN, SYGVQD (reference sequence). This clone has just a few counts. Its matching antigen is unknown. The PCR was carried out with 60 Vbeta primers and 13 Jbeta primers. Repertoires were generated with immunoSEQ multiplex PCR, while TCRdb's copy carries only in-frame clones and drops some. Of fewer than 150,000 clones in the sample, about 78% were seen once. The chain has TRBV10-1 and TRBJ2-1, with 13 bases matching TRBD2. The sample comprised PBMCs. The clonotype was recovered from a man aged 50 to 59 in good health and CMV-seronegative. The CDR3 spells CASSIFPGLAGNNEQFF. Written as DNA, the CDR3 is TGCGCCAGCTCCATTTTCCCGGGACTAGCGGGAAACAATGAGCAGTTCTTC.